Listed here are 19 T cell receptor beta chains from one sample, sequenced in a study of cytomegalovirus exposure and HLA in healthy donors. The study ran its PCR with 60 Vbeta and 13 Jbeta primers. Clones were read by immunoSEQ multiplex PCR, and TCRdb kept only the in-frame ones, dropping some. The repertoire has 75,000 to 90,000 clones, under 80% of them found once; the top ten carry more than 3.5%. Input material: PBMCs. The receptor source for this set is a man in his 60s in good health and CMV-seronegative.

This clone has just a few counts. CDR3 bases: TGTGCCAGTAGTATTAGTCCAGGAAAAAACTATGGCTACACCTTC. It codes for CASSISPGKNYGYTF. The V call is TRBV19, the J call TRBJ1-2; no clear D gene. V shed 3 bases and J shed 2 bases, with 13 bases lying between them. The CDR3 length is 15 residues. CDR1 and CDR2 (germline): LNHDA, SQIVND (reference sequence).

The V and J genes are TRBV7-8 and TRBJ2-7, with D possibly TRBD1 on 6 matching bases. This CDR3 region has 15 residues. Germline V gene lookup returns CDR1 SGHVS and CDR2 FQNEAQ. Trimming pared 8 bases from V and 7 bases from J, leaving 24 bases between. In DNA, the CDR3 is TGTGCCAGCGAGGTTCAGGCAGGGACAACGGGGGAGCAGTACTTC. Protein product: CASEVQAGTTGEQYF.

CDR3 loop: CASRADRGETEAFF. The CDR3 DNA is TGTGCCAGCAGGGCGGACAGGGGAGAGACTGAAGCTTTCTTT. The rearrangement links TRBV2 to TRBJ1-1, with 9 bases that match TRBD1. This CDR3 has 14 residues. Germline-derived CDR1 and CDR2 are SNHLY and FYNNEI. After removal of 6 bases from V and 5 bases from J, the junction contained 7 bases not matched to a gene.

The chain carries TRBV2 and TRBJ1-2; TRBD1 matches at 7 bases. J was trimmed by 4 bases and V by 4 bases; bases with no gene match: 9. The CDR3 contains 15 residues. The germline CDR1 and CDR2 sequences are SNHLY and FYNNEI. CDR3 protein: CASSGQGTPSYGYTF. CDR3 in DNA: TGTGCCAGCAGTGGACAGGGAACGCCTAGCTATGGCTACACCTTC.

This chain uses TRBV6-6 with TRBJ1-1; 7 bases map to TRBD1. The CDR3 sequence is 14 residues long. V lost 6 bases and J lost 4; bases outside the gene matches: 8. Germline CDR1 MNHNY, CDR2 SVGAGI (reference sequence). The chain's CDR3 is CASRRDRTGTEAFF. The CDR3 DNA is TGTGCCAGCAGACGAGACAGGACAGGCACTGAAGCTTTCTTT.

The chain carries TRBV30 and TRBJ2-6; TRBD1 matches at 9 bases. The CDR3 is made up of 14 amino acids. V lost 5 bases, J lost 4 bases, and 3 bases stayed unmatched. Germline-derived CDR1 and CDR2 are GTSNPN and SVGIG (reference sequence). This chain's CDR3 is CAWGTGRGANVLTF. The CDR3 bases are TGTGCCTGGGGGACAGGGAGAGGGGCCAACGTCCTGACTTTC.

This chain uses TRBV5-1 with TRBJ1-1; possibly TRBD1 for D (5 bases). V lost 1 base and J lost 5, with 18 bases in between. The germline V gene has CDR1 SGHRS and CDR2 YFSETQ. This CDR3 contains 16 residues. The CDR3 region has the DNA TGCGCCAGCAGCTTGAGGGCACAGACAGTAGGTACTGAAGCTTTCTTT. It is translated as CASSLRAQTVGTEAFF.

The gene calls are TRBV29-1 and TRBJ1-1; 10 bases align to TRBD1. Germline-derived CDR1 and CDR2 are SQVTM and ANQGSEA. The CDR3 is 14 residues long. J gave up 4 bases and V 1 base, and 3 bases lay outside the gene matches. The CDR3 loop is CSVEVRTGGTEAFF. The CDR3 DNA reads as TGCAGCGTTGAAGTTAGGACAGGGGGCACTGAAGCTTTCTTT.

The DNA for the CDR3 is TGTGCCAGTAGCCCGACAGCCAGCTCCTATAATTCACCCCTCCACTTT. Protein product: CASSPTASSYNSPLHF. The chain links TRBV19 to TRBJ1-6; TRBD1 is a possible D gene (5 bases). Trimming removed 6 bases at V and 0 bases at J, with 12 bases between. Germline-derived CDR1 and CDR2 are LNHDA and SQIVND (reference sequence). CDR3 length: 16 residues. Based on the CDR3 plus reference TRBV19 and TRBJ1-6, the full variable domain is DGGITQSPKYLFRKEGQNVTLSCEQNLNHDAMYWYRQDPGQGLRLIYYSQIVNDFQKGDIAEGYSVSREKKESFPLTVTSAQKNPTAFYLCASSPTASSYNSPLHFGNGTRLTVT.

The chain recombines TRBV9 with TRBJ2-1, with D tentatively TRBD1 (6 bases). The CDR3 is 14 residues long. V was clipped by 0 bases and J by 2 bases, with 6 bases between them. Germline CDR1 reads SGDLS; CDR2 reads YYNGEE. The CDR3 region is CASSVGGPYNEQFF. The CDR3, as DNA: TGTGCCAGCAGCGTAGGGGGGCCCTACAATGAGCAGTTCTTC.

CDR3 loop: CASSLTTGFRKNTGELFF. The CDR3 DNA is TGTGCCAGCAGTCTCACTACAGGGTTTCGTAAGAACACCGGGGAGCTGTTTTTT. The J gene is TRBJ2-2, the V gene TRBV27, with D possibly being TRBD1 (6 bases). V lost 5 bases and J lost 1, with 20 bases in between. Germline lookup yields CDR1 MNHEY and CDR2 SMNVEV (reference sequence). The CDR3 has 18 amino acids.

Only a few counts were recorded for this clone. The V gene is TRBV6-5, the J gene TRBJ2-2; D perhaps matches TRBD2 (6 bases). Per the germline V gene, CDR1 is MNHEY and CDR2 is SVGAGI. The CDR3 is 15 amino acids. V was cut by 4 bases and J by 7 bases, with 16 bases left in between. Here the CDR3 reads CASSSRRGWDGELFF. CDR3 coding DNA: TGTGCCAGCAGTTCCCGGAGGGGATGGGACGGGGAGCTGTTTTTT.

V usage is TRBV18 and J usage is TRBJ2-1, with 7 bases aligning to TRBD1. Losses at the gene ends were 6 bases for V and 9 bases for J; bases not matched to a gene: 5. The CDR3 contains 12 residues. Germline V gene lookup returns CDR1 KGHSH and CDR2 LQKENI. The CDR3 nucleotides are TGTGCCAGCTCCCTGACAGGGATTGAGCAGTTCTTC. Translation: CASSLTGIEQFF.

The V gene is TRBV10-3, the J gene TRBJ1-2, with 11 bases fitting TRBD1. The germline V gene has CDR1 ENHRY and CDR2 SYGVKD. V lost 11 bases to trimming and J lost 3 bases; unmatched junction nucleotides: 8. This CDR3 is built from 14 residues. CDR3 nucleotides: TGTGCCGTTGGGACAGGGGGAGATTACTATGGCTACACCTTC. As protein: CAVGTGGDYYGYTF.

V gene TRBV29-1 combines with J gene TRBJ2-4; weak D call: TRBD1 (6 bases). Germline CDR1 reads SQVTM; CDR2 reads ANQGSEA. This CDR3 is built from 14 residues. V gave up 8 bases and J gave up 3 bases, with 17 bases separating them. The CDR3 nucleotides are TGCAGCTTTTCACAGGGAACGGACAAAAACATTCAGTACTTC. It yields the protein CSFSQGTDKNIQYF.

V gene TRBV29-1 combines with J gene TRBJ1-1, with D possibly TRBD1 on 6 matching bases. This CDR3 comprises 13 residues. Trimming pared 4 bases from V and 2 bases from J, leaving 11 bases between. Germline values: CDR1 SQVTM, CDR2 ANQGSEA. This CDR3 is CSVVIGGNTEAFF. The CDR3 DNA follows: TGCAGCGTTGTAATAGGGGGAAACACTGAAGCTTTCTTT.

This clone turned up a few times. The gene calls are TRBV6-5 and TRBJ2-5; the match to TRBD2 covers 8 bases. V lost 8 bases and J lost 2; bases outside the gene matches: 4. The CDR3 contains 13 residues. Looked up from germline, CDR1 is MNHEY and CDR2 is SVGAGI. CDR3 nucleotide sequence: TGTGCCAGCGGAGGCGGGGGGCAAGAGACCCAGTACTTC. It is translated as CASGGGGQETQYF.

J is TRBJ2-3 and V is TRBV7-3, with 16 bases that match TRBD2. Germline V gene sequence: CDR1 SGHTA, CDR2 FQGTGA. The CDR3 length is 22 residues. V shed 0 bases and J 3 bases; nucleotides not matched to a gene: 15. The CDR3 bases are TGTGCCAGCAGCTTAACTAAAGGAAGGGGGACTAGCGGGGGGGGAGTAACAGATACGCAGTATTTT. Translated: CASSLTKGRGTSGGGVTDTQYF.

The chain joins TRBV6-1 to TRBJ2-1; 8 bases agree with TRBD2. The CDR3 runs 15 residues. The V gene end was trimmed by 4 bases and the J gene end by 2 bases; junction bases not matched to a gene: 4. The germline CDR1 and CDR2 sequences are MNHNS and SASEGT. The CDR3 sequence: CASSAGLGTYNEQFF. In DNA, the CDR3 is TGTGCCAGCAGTGCGGGACTAGGAACCTACAATGAGCAGTTCTTC.